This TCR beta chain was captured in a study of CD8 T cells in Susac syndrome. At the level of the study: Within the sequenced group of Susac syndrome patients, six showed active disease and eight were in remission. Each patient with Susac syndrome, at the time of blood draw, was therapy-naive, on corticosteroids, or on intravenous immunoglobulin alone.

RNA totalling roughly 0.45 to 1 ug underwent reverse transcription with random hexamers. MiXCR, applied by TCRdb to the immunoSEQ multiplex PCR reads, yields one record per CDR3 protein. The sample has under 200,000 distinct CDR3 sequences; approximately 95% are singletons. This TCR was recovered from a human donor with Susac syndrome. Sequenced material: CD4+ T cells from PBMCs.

The CDR3 sequence is CASVSGAGETQYF. Here the CDR3 DNA reads TGTGCCAGCGTCTCTGGGGCTGGGGAGACCCAGTACTTC. This rearrangement joins TRBV12-3 or TRBV12-4 to TRBJ2-5, with a weak D call TRBD1 (5 bases). The CDR3 has 13 residues. Trimming removed 8 bases from V and 5 bases from J, with 15 bases in between.